Each of the 23 T cell receptor beta chains below was sequenced from the same sample in a study of lymphopenia after photon versus proton radiotherapy. This table comes from immunoSEQ multiplex PCR, and its TCRdb copy is limited to in-frame clones, with some not included. The sample holds roughly 30,000 clones, around 81% seen once. Sequencing was performed on peripheral blood, taken from a patient treated with photon-based radiotherapy. The receptors come from a middle-aged man with gastric cancer.

This clone was observed a handful of times. The chain combines TRBV7-2 with TRBJ1-2; TRBD1 is a possible D gene (6 bases). The CDR3 totals 12 residues. Germline CDR1 and CDR2: SGHTA and FQGNSA. V shed 5 bases and J shed 6 bases, with 10 bases lying between them. In DNA, the CDR3 is TGTGCCAGCAGCCCGCGGACAGATGGCTACACCTTC. Its translation: CASSPRTDGYTF. Together with reference TRBV7-2 and TRBJ1-2, the CDR3 gives the full variable domain: GAGVSQSPSNKVTEKGKDVELRCDPISGHTALYWYRQSLGQGLEFLIYFQGNSAPDKSGLPSDRFSAERTGGSVSTLTIQRTQQEDSAVYLCASSPRTDGYTFGSGTRLTVV.

This sequence joins TRBV5-1 and TRBJ2-3; 9 bases agree with TRBD1. Trimming took 2 bases from V and 3 from J; bases not matched to a gene: 4. This CDR3 comprises 15 residues. Germline assignment: CDR1 SGHRS and CDR2 YFSETQ. The CDR3 nucleotides read TGCGCCAGCAGCTTTGGGACAGGGAGTACAGATACGCAGTATTTT. This gives the protein CASSFGTGSTDTQYF.

The V call is TRBV5-1, the J call TRBJ1-1; D remains ambiguous. The CDR3 has 14 residues. Germline CDR1 SGHRS, CDR2 YFSETQ. With 2 bases removed from V and 1 base from J, the gap between germline ends came to 9 bases. The CDR3 coding sequence is TGCGCCAGCAGCTTTGAGTTTGGGAACACTGAAGCTTTCTTT. Protein: CASSFEFGNTEAFF.

The chain is built from TRBV5-1 and TRBJ2-1, with 7 bases lining up with TRBD1. This CDR3 comprises 15 residues. Unmatched junction bases numbered 7, after V lost 1 base and J lost 6 bases. CDR1 SGHRS and CDR2 YFSETQ come from the germline V gene. The CDR3 sequence: CASSLTGAVGNEQFF. CDR3 DNA sequence: TGCGCCAGCAGCTTGACAGGGGCGGTGGGCAATGAGCAGTTCTTC.

This clone was found once. V and J are TRBV23-1 and TRBJ1-2; D remains ambiguous. TRBV23-1 is labeled an ORF, and its function is uncertain. The length of the CDR3 is 16 residues. Trimming took 8 bases from V and 1 from J, leaving 20 bases between them. The CDR3 DNA reads TGCGCCAGCGGACTTCCAACCGAGCTTTTTAACTATGGCTACACCTTC. Residues: CASGLPTELFNYGYTF.

This CDR3 reads CASFLDGKNIQYF. CDR3 sequence (DNA): TGTGCCAGCTTTTTGGACGGCAAAAACATTCAGTACTTC. This chain connects TRBV7-2 to TRBJ2-4; D is uncertain. Germline CDR1 and CDR2: SGHTA and FQGNSA. The V and J ends lost 8 bases and 3 bases respectively, with 11 bases between them. The CDR3 covers 13 residues.

The chain couples TRBV9 to TRBJ1-2; TRBD1 matches 11 bases. Germline CDR1 and CDR2: SGDLS and YYNGEE. V lost 2 bases to trimming and J lost 10 bases; unmatched junction nucleotides: 7. CDR3 length: 14 amino acids. CDR3 DNA: TGTGCCAGCAGCGTGCCCGGGACAGGGGGAGTCTACACCTTC. This translates into CASSVPGTGGVYTF.

V and J are TRBV21-1 and TRBJ2-3; the DNA was not compared with TRBD1, the D call given in the table. TRBV21-1 is designated a pseudogene. The CDR3 length is 16 residues. The CDR3: CASSDAGTGGTDTQYF. DNA of the CDR3: TGTGCCAGCAGCGACGCCGGGACAGGAGGAACAGATACGCAGTATTTT.

In its sample, this clone was seen once. J is TRBJ2-7 and V is TRBV2; D possibly corresponds to TRBD1 (8 bases). In germline, CDR1 is SNHLY, CDR2 FYNNEI. The CDR3 is 14 residues long. Trimming shortened V by 6 bases and J by 6 bases, and 18 bases separated the two germline ends. CDR3: CASRPTGGDGEQYF. DNA of the CDR3: TGTGCCAGCAGGCCCACAGGGGGGGATGGCGAGCAGTACTTC.

This clone was seen ten or more times. The V call is TRBV7-7, the J call TRBJ2-5, with unresolved D. Trimming removed 6 bases at V and 2 bases at J, with 10 bases between. The CDR3 is made up of 13 amino acids. CDR1 is SSHAT and CDR2 is FNYEAQ in the germline V gene (reference sequence). The chain's CDR3 is CASSLTLQETQYF. In DNA form, the CDR3 reads TGTGCCAGCAGTTTGACACTACAAGAGACCCAGTACTTC.

The chain has TRBV14 and TRBJ2-1; 11 bases map to TRBD1. The CDR3 extends over 15 amino acids. The V and J ends lost 4 bases and 6 bases, in that order; junction bases with no gene match: 5. From germline, CDR1 is SGHDN and CDR2 FVKESK. The CDR3 sequence is CASSRMDRGLNEQFF. CDR3 coding DNA: TGTGCCAGCAGCCGAATGGACAGGGGGCTCAATGAGCAGTTCTTC. Full variable domain (outside the CDR3, taken from reference TRBV14 and TRBJ2-1): EAGVTQFPSHSVIEKGQTVTLRCDPISGHDNLYWYRRVMGKEIKFLLHFVKESKQDESGMPNNRFLAERTGGTYSTLKVQPAELEDSGVYFCASSRMDRGLNEQFFGPGTRLTVL.

The chain carries TRBV11-3 and TRBJ2-3, with 7 bases matching TRBD1. V dropped 6 bases and J dropped 2; count of bases not matched to a gene: 2. Looked up from germline, CDR1 is SGHNT and CDR2 is YENEEA. The CDR3 totals 13 residues. The CDR3 coding sequence is TGTGCCAGCAGAGGACAGGTCACAGATACGCAGTATTTT. It translates to CASRGQVTDTQYF.

The V call is TRBV6-1, the J call TRBJ1-1; D gene unclear. Germline-derived CDR1 and CDR2 are MNHNS and SASEGT. The CDR3 runs to 9 residues. V lost 3 bases and J 9 bases, leaving 2 bases between the germline ends. CDR3 sequence: CASSDKAFF. The CDR3 DNA sequence: TGTGCCAGCAGTGATAAAGCTTTCTTT.

This sequence joins TRBV29-1 and TRBJ2-3; 9 bases map to TRBD1. Per germline, CDR1 SQVTM and CDR2 ANQGSEA. V trimming: 7 bases; J trimming: 3 bases; junction bases outside the gene matches: 2. The CDR3 covers 12 residues. CDR3 DNA sequence: TGCAGCGCCGGGACAGGGACAGATACGCAGTATTTT. Its protein product is CSAGTGTDTQYF.

In its sample, this clone was seen once. The rearrangement joins TRBV29-1 to TRBJ2-7; maybe TRBD1 (6 bases). The CDR3 covers 13 residues. V was shortened by 4 bases and J by 4 bases, with 14 bases between the two germline ends. Germline assignment: CDR1 SQVTM and CDR2 ANQGSEA. CDR3 in DNA: TGCAGCGTTGCAGTGGGGGCCCAGTACGAGCAGTACTTC. This gives the protein CSVAVGAQYEQYF.

This clone was found once. The rearrangement links TRBV5-6 to TRBJ2-2, with 7 nucleotides matching TRBD1. Looked up from germline, CDR1 is SGHDT and CDR2 is YYEEEE. The length of the CDR3 is 16 residues. V was pared by 2 bases and J by 2 bases, with 6 bases of the junction left unmatched. The CDR3 here is CASSLYRGQNTGELFF. The DNA of the CDR3 is TGTGCCAGCAGCTTATACAGGGGACAAAACACCGGGGAGCTGTTTTTT.

This clone showed up just once. J is TRBJ2-5 and V is TRBV29-1, with unresolved D. Trimming shortened V by 4 bases and J by 5 bases, and 5 bases separated the two germline ends. Germline assignment: CDR1 SQVTM and CDR2 ANQGSEA. The CDR3 consists of 10 residues. CDR3 residues: CSVVRETQYF. The CDR3 DNA sequence: TGCAGCGTTGTTCGGGAGACCCAGTACTTC.

This chain joins TRBV6-1 and TRBJ1-2; the D gene is possibly TRBD1 (5 bases). V dropped 7 bases and J dropped 3 bases, with 18 bases sitting between them. This CDR3 has 15 residues. The germline CDR1 and CDR2 sequences are MNHNS and SASEGT. CDR3 sequence reads: CASTWGGIVDYGYTF. CDR3 sequence (DNA): TGTGCCAGCACCTGGGGGGGTATAGTAGACTATGGCTACACCTTC.

The chain uses TRBV15 and TRBJ1-6; D gene ambiguous. In germline, CDR1 is LNHNV, CDR2 YYDKDF (reference sequence). The CDR3 totals 15 residues. Trimming removed 3 bases at V and 3 bases at J, with 9 bases between. CDR3 region: CATSSRRIYNSPLHF. DNA for the CDR3: TGTGCCACCAGCAGCAGACGGATCTATAATTCACCCCTCCACTTT.

CDR3 protein: CASSSTSVGTDTQYF. In nucleotides, the CDR3 is TGTGCCAGCAGTTCTACTAGCGTAGGCACAGATACGCAGTATTTT. The V and J genes are TRBV6-5 and TRBJ2-3; 7 bases match TRBD2. CDR1 and CDR2 from the germline V gene are MNHEY and SVGAGI. This CDR3 has 15 amino acids. The trim removed 4 bases at V and 1 base at J, leaving 5 bases unmatched.

The gene calls are TRBV7-2 and TRBJ1-3; D remains ambiguous. The CDR3 totals 16 residues. The V end lost 2 bases, the J end lost 0 bases, and 11 bases lay between the germline ends. From germline, CDR1 is SGHTA and CDR2 FQGNSA. DNA of the CDR3: TGTGCCAGCAGCTTAACGACGGTGCCCTCTGGAAACACCATATATTTT. This translates into CASSLTTVPSGNTIYF.

The genes are TRBV7-6 and TRBJ2-6, with 9 bases lining up with TRBD1. The CDR3 is 16 residues long. V shed 5 bases and J 0 bases; nucleotides not matched to a gene: 2. Germline CDR1 and CDR2: SGHVS and FNYEAQ. The CDR3 nucleotides are TGTGCCAGCAGCGCGACAGGGGGCTCTGGGGCCAACGTCCTGACTTTC. Protein: CASSATGGSGANVLTF.

This clone was counted only a few times. This sequence joins TRBV15 and TRBJ1-4, with D maybe TRBD1 (6 bases). The CDR3 runs 16 residues. Germline V lookup: CDR1 LNHNV, CDR2 YYDKDF (reference sequence). Trimming took 0 bases from V and 3 from J, leaving 11 bases between them. CDR3 in DNA: TGTGCCACCAGCAGAGATCCCGCAGGGGCTAATGAAAAACTGTTTTTT. This translates into CATSRDPAGANEKLFF.